Below, 9 T cell receptor beta chains from the same sample are listed, as sequenced in a study of T-cell memory formation after mild COVID-19. TCRdb fed the 5' RACE reads into MiXCR, producing one record per CDR3 protein. The sample carries about 110,000 distinct CDR3 sequences, around 17% recorded once. Sequencing was performed on PBMCs or a T cell subset sorted from them (not recorded which). The origin of the receptors is a man between 18 and 29 years old who had mild COVID-19 (a few samples of this study predate the infection). Cell type and time point are not known.

The V call is TRBV12-2, the J call TRBJ2-3; TRBD1, as called in the table, went unchecked against the DNA. TRBV12-2 is a listed pseudogene. CDR3 length: 10 residues. The CDR3 sequence: CAGGSDTQYF. The CDR3 region has the DNA TGTGCCGGGGGATCAGATACGCAGTATTTT.

The rearrangement links TRBV2 to TRBJ1-1; 7 bases match TRBD1. From germline, CDR1 is SNHLY and CDR2 FYNNEI. The CDR3 runs 14 residues. The junction had 6 bases not matched to a gene; V was cut back by 4 bases and J by 4 bases. CDR3 sequence reads: CASSATGIGTEAFF. The CDR3 bases are TGTGCCAGCAGTGCGACAGGGATTGGCACTGAAGCTTTCTTT.

The sample holds a few counts of this clonotype. The gene calls are TRBV6-5 and TRBJ1-1; D not certain. Trimming took 6 bases from V and 1 from J, leaving 12 bases between them. From germline, CDR1 is MNHEY and CDR2 SVGAGI. The CDR3 extends over 14 amino acids. Here the CDR3 DNA reads TGTGCCAGCAGCCGTGGCGACCCGAACACTGAAGCTTTCTTT. Translating gives CASSRGDPNTEAFF.

This clonotype was detected only a few times. V and J are TRBV3-1 and TRBJ2-7; TRBD1 aligns across 10 bases. The ends lost 2 bases at V and 5 bases at J; junction bases unmatched: 6. The CDR3 consists of 15 residues. CDR1 is LGHDT, CDR2 YNNKEL, per germline (reference sequence). The CDR3 region is CASSQPTGGRNEQYF. The CDR3 DNA reads as TGTGCCAGCAGCCAACCGACAGGGGGCCGGAACGAGCAGTACTTC.

About this clonotype itself: A single base separates this from a much larger clone, so it may be a read error. This chain connects TRBV20-1 to TRBJ2-3; perhaps TRBD2 as D (5 bases). Germline CDR1 reads DFQATT; CDR2 reads SNEGSKA (reference sequence). Trimming took off 0 bases at V and 6 bases at J, with 13 bases between the two ends. The CDR3 consists of 14 residues. The CDR3, as DNA: TGCAGTGCTAGAGATCTGGTCGGGGTGGATACGCAGTATTTT. Amino acid sequence: CSARDLVGVDTQYF.

The CDR3: CASSPGQGGSYEQYV. The CDR3, as DNA: TGTGCCAGCTCACCGGGACAGGGGGGGTCCTACGAGCAGTACGTC. The chain uses TRBV18 and TRBJ2-7; 11 nucleotides agree with TRBD1. The J segment lost 1 base and the V segment lost 3 bases, leaving 2 bases of the junction unmatched. CDR1 and CDR2 from the germline V gene are KGHSH and LQKENI. The CDR3 is 15 residues long.

The chain recombines TRBV15 with TRBJ2-2; TRBD1 agrees at 7 bases. Germline CDR1 and CDR2: LNHNV and YYDKDF (reference sequence). V shed 6 bases, J shed 3 bases, and the junction held 7 bases outside the gene matches. The CDR3 extends over 15 amino acids. The CDR3 reads CATRPGQRDTGELFF. CDR3 DNA sequence: TGTGCCACCAGGCCGGGACAGAGGGACACCGGGGAGCTGTTTTTT.

This clonotype came up a few times. This chain joins TRBV12-3 or TRBV12-4 and TRBJ2-2; D not resolved. V lost 8 bases to trimming and J lost 5 bases, with 6 bases between them. The CDR3 is made up of 11 amino acids. Here the CDR3 reads CASRETGELFF. The CDR3 coding sequence is TGTGCCAGCCGAGAGACCGGGGAGCTGTTTTTT.

A few counts support this clonotype. V is TRBV7-9 and J is TRBJ1-2; D perhaps matches TRBD1 (6 bases). The CDR3 is made up of 15 amino acids. V lost 2 bases to trimming and J lost 5 bases, with 15 bases between them. Germline V gives CDR1 SEHNR, CDR2 FQNEAQ (reference sequence). CDR3 loop: CASSLLGGPSYGYTF. The CDR3 DNA reads as TGTGCCAGCAGCTTATTGGGGGGGCCAAGTTATGGCTACACCTTC.